Sequencing of this T cell receptor beta chain was carried out in a study of T-cell reconstitution after alpha-beta-depleted transplantation in children. Unique molecular identifiers were incorporated into the prepared TCRbeta library. One entry per CDR3 protein, called by TCRdb with MiXCR from the PCR reads. The table includes approximately 83,000 distinct CDR3 sequences, 7% to 10% detected once. The ends were cut back, 4 bases at V and 0 bases at J, with 8 bases in the middle. Germline values: CDR1 SGHRS, CDR2 YFSETQ. This CDR3 comprises 14 residues. This clonotype was counted many times. The starting material was PBMCs from the stem cell graft donor, obtained from the stem cell graft. The chain joins TRBV5-1 to TRBJ1-3; D is possibly TRBD1 (5 bases). This clonotype originated in a human donor who donated a stem cell graft to a child with congenital amegakaryocytic thrombocytopenia. The DNA of the CDR3 is TGCGCCAGCAGCGGGGGGACCTCTGGAAACACCATATATTTT. Protein product: CASSGGTSGNTIYF.